These T cell receptor beta chains were read from a single sample in a study of T cells in Graves' hyperthyroidism and ophthalmopathy. TCRdb itself ran the multiplex PCR reads through MiXCR, one entry per CDR3 protein. The table lists hundreds of thousands of distinct CDR3 sequences, approximately 15% of them singletons. Sample: blood. These receptors were taken from a woman in her thirties or forties with Graves' ophthalmopathy. The CDR3 runs from the conserved cysteine through the conserved F or W. The D gene is left open where the match is weak. Clone size appears in some rows only: once, few, many, or a class for an expanded clone.

size: .
J: TRBJ2-2
D: .
V: TRBV6-1
length: 16
CDR3: CASSEAFLGVTGELFF

size: many
J: TRBJ2-7
D: .
V: TRBV18
length: 16
CDR3: CASSPTKASTSYEQYF

size: .
J: TRBJ1-2
D: .
V: TRBV29-1
length: 11
CDR3: CSVGDNRGYTF

size: many
J: TRBJ2-7
D: .
V: TRBV12-3/TRBV12-4
length: 14
CDR3: CASSLRRLRYEQYF

size: .
J: TRBJ2-3
D: TRBD2
V: TRBV5-1
length: 15
CDR3: CASSLTAGRADTQYF

size: medium-sized
J: TRBJ2-7
D: .
V: TRBV28
length: 17
CDR3: CASSLYPNLRGLWEQYF

size: many
J: TRBJ1-1
D: .
V: TRBV19
length: 16
CDR3: CASSPRRLGENTEAFF

size: .
J: TRBJ1-2
D: TRBD1
V: TRBV12-3/TRBV12-4
length: 14
CDR3: CASSLQGAGSGYTF

size: .
J: TRBJ1-4
D: .
V: TRBV7-8
length: 14
CDR3: CASSLDRLGEKLFF

size: few
J: TRBJ1-1
D: TRBD1
V: TRBV12-3/TRBV12-4
length: 15
CDR3: CASSYPRQGNTEAFF

size: many
J: TRBJ2-5
D: .
V: TRBV18
length: 16
CDR3: CASSPYVEGARETQYF

size: .
J: TRBJ1-5
D: .
V: TRBV6-1
length: 13
CDR3: CASSGELIQPQHF

size: .
J: TRBJ2-1
D: .
V: TRBV6-1
length: 14
CDR3: CASSEGPQGGEQFF

size: few
J: TRBJ2-5
D: .
V: TRBV29-1
length: 13
CDR3: CSVPKAPKETQYF

size: many
J: TRBJ2-3
D: .
V: TRBV6-1
length: 15
CDR3: CASSYWGERRDTQYF

size: few
J: TRBJ1-1
D: TRBD1
V: TRBV19
length: 12
CDR3: CASSNGQGKAFF

size: many
J: TRBJ1-2
D: TRBD1
V: TRBV5-5
length: 15
CDR3: CASSAQGADVYGYTF

size: few
J: TRBJ1-2
D: .
V: TRBV6-1
length: 13
CDR3: CASTLDHNYGYTF

size: many
J: TRBJ1-1
D: TRBD1
V: TRBV3-1
length: 14
CDR3: CASSSRTGPTEAFF

size: .
J: TRBJ2-3
D: TRBD2
V: TRBV6-1
length: 19
CDR3: CASSEEPGLAGGPLDTQYF

size: .
J: TRBJ2-7
D: .
V: TRBV6-1
length: 14
CDR3: CASSGRDPRDEQYF

size: few
J: TRBJ2-5
D: TRBD2
V: TRBV7-9
length: 15
CDR3: CASSGSSGRLETQYF

size: many
J: TRBJ2-1
D: TRBD1
V: TRBV5-8
length: 16
CDR3: CASSLGTGGPYNEQFF

size: many
J: TRBJ2-3
D: .
V: TRBV5-1
length: 12
CDR3: CASSLRADTQYF

size: .
J: TRBJ2-5
D: .
V: TRBV7-2
length: 14
CDR3: CASSLNGLQETQYF

size: many
J: TRBJ2-3
D: TRBD2
V: TRBV11-2
length: 19
CDR3: CASSPWGLTSSSSTDTQYF

size: many
J: TRBJ2-7
D: .
V: TRBV20-1
length: 14
CDR3: CSATRQDISYEQYF

size: many
J: TRBJ2-5
D: .
V: TRBV28
length: 13
CDR3: CASSFSGSETQYF

size: .
J: TRBJ2-7
D: .
V: TRBV6-1
length: 15
CDR3: CASSAVAGGVYEQYF

size: few
J: TRBJ1-6
D: .
V: TRBV2
length: 13
CDR3: CASRPGTGVPLHF

size: few
J: TRBJ1-1
D: .
V: TRBV6-5
length: 13
CDR3: CASSYSGVDEAFF

size: many
J: TRBJ2-3
D: .
V: TRBV6-1
length: 15
CDR3: CASRATVYFTDTQYF

size: .
J: TRBJ1-1
D: .
V: TRBV6-5
length: 15
CDR3: CASSYSPAQTTEAFF

size: many
J: TRBJ1-1
D: TRBD1
V: TRBV12-3/TRBV12-4
length: 15
CDR3: CASSSPGQMNTEAFF

size: .
J: TRBJ2-3
D: .
V: TRBV7-3
length: 16
CDR3: CASSYGAGASTDTQYF

size: .
J: TRBJ1-1
D: TRBD1
V: TRBV5-1
length: 15
CDR3: CASSLVGQGAGEAFF

size: many
J: TRBJ1-6
D: .
V: TRBV6-5
length: 14
CDR3: CASSYPGDNSPLHF

size: .
J: TRBJ1-1
D: TRBD1
V: TRBV5-1
length: 14
CDR3: CASKGTGGGTEAFF

size: many
J: TRBJ1-2
D: .
V: TRBV6-1
length: 13
CDR3: CASSEVLREGYTF

size: many
J: TRBJ2-5
D: .
V: TRBV3-1
length: 14
CDR3: CASSLAQGRETQYF

size: .
J: TRBJ2-4
D: .
V: TRBV6-1
length: 15
CDR3: CASSESTDGQNIQYF

size: many
J: TRBJ1-1
D: TRBD1
V: TRBV2
length: 11
CDR3: CASSQQGTAFF

size: many
J: TRBJ2-3
D: .
V: TRBV7-3
length: 13
CDR3: CASSSNQRDTQYF

size: many
J: TRBJ2-5
D: TRBD1
V: TRBV2
length: 13
CDR3: CASTGGTQETQYF

size: few
J: TRBJ1-2
D: .
V: TRBV3-1
length: 15
CDR3: CASSHGSTVNYGYTF

size: .
J: TRBJ1-4
D: .
V: TRBV20-1
length: 13
CDR3: CSATTASNEKLFF

size: many
J: TRBJ2-1
D: .
V: TRBV7-9
length: 15
CDR3: CASSPLGTAGNEQFF

size: many
J: TRBJ1-5
D: TRBD1
V: TRBV12-3/TRBV12-4
length: 16
CDR3: CASSFHGQGMGQPQHF

size: few
J: TRBJ2-5
D: TRBD1
V: TRBV3-1
length: 16
CDR3: CASSQGPDRGQETQYF